These 21 T cell receptor beta chains originate from one sample sequenced in a study of shared clonotypes between healthy human individuals. Only in-frame clones appear in the TCRdb table, and some are missing; sequencing was by immunoSEQ multiplex PCR. The sample has over 2 million clones; under 95% are singletons. The sample was naive CD4+ T cells from PBMCs. Sample subset: CD45RA+ positively selected. These receptors were obtained from a man between 18 and 35 years old in good health. Some clones in this sample may be carry-over from other donors' samples.

This sequence joins TRBV2 and TRBJ2-7; 9 nucleotides agree with TRBD1. The J segment lost 9 bases and the V segment lost 8 bases, leaving 11 bases of the junction unmatched. Per the germline V gene, CDR1 is SNHLY and CDR2 is FYNNEI. This CDR3 contains 13 residues. The CDR3 reads CASSGTGFNGQYF. CDR3 coding DNA: TGTGCCAGCTCCGGGACAGGGTTCAATGGGCAGTACTTC.

This chain uses TRBV6-6 with TRBJ1-4, with D tentatively TRBD1 (5 bases). Trimming left V 10 bases short and J 6 bases short, with 18 bases between. Germline loops: CDR1 MNHNY, CDR2 SVGAGI (reference sequence). The CDR3 runs 14 residues. The CDR3 DNA reads TGTGCCACCGGACGGGGGGGGGTTGATGAAAAACTGTTTTTT. Translation gives CATGRGGVDEKLFF.

The chain links TRBV7-9 to TRBJ1-4; D gene unclear. Per the germline V gene, CDR1 is SEHNR and CDR2 is FQNEAQ (reference sequence). The CDR3 has 13 amino acids. Deletions cut 2 bases from V and 8 bases from J, with 9 bases between. CDR3 nucleotide sequence: TGTGCCAGCAGCTTATATGACCGGGAAAAACTGTTTTTT. This gives the protein CASSLYDREKLFF. The variable domain in full, with the rest retrieved from reference TRBV7-9 and TRBJ1-4, is DTGVSQNPRHKITKRGQNVTFRCDPISEHNRLYWYRQTLGQGPEFLTYFQNEAQLEKSRLLSDRFSAERPKGSFSTLEIQRTEQGDSAMYLCASSLYDREKLFFGSGTQLSVL.

The rearrangement uses TRBV7-3 and TRBJ1-1, with a possible D match to TRBD1 (5 bases). CDR3 length equals 13 residues. The V gene lost 7 bases and the J gene lost 1 base, with 10 bases spanning the gap. Germline lookup yields CDR1 SGHTA and CDR2 FQGTGA. CDR3: CASTYDRNTEAFF. DNA of the CDR3: TGTGCCAGCACCTACGACAGGAACACTGAAGCTTTCTTT.

This CDR3 is CASSQDPRDTQYF. DNA for the CDR3: TGCGCCAGCAGCCAAGATCCCCGGGATACGCAGTATTTT. The chain employs TRBV4-3 and TRBJ2-3, with no clear D. Germline CDR1 and CDR2: LGHNA and YSLEER. The length of the CDR3 is 13 residues. V dropped 0 bases and J dropped 6 bases, with 7 bases sitting between them.

Here the CDR3 DNA reads TGCGCCAGCAGTGTGGTGGGGTACGAGCAGTACTTC. Translation: CASSVVGYEQYF. This sequence joins TRBV10-2 and TRBJ2-5; D remains ambiguous. The closer fit of TRBJ2-7 to the DNA end suggests the J call may be wrong. CDR3 size: 12 residues. The V gene's germline CDR1 is WSHSY and CDR2 SAAADI.

A remark on this clone: The same CDR3 also results from other DNA sequences found in this sample. The CDR3 sequence: CASSTRQGNQPQHF. CDR3 DNA: TGTGCCAGCAGCACCAGACAGGGCAATCAGCCCCAGCATTTT. The J gene is TRBJ1-5, the V gene TRBV7-2; D is possibly TRBD1 (6 bases). CDR3 length: 14 residues. V shed 5 bases and J shed 2 bases, with 10 bases lying between them. CDR1 and CDR2 from the germline V gene are SGHTA and FQGNSA. The variable domain in full, with the rest retrieved from reference TRBV7-2 and TRBJ1-5, is GAGVSQSPSNKVTEKGKDVELRCDPISGHTALYWYRQSLGQGLEFLIYFQGNSAPDKSGLPSDRFSAERTGGSVSTLTIQRTQQEDSAVYLCASSTRQGNQPQHFGDGTRLSIL.

The rearrangement uses TRBV28 and TRBJ2-7; D gene unclear. CDR1 MDHEN and CDR2 SYDVKM come from the germline V gene. The CDR3 contains 14 residues. Trimming pared 6 bases from V and 2 bases from J, leaving 14 bases between. The CDR3 bases are TGTGCCAGCAGGCCCCCGGGTGTGACCTACGAGCAGTACTTC. It encodes CASRPPGVTYEQYF.

Details on this clone: Other DNA sequences from this sample encode an identical CDR3 as well. The V and J genes are TRBV7-9 and TRBJ2-7; 11 nucleotides match TRBD2. CDR1 and CDR2 (germline): SEHNR, FQNEAQ (reference sequence). This CDR3 comprises 13 residues. The CDR3 nucleotides read TGTGCTAGCGGGCTAGCGGGAGGCTACGAGCAGTACTTC. This codes for CASGLAGGYEQYF.

The chain joins TRBV6-1 to TRBJ1-1, with a weak D call TRBD1 (6 bases). Per germline, CDR1 MNHNS and CDR2 SASEGT. The CDR3 sequence is 14 residues long. Trimming shortened V by 2 bases and J by 4 bases, and 11 bases separated the two germline ends. CDR3 nucleotide sequence: TGTGCCAGCAGTGAACACAGGGTGAGCACTGAAGCTTTCTTT. Its translation: CASSEHRVSTEAFF.

The chain employs TRBV7-2 and TRBJ2-7; 8 positions match TRBD1. Germline V lookup: CDR1 SGHTA, CDR2 FQGNSA. Trimming took 5 bases from V and 3 from J; bases not matched to a gene: 6. The CDR3 length is 14 residues. CDR3 coding DNA: TGTGCCAGCAGCCGACGGACAGGGAACTACGAGCAGTACTTC. This gives the protein CASSRRTGNYEQYF.

This clone was counted once. CDR3 sequence reads: CASSLSRLETQYF. CDR3 sequence (DNA): TGTGCCAGCAGCTTGTCTAGGCTGGAGACCCAGTACTTC. The rearrangement uses TRBV7-9 and TRBJ2-5; D call uncertain. The CDR3 totals 13 residues. Trimming removed 3 bases at V and 5 bases at J, with 10 bases between. CDR1 SEHNR and CDR2 FQNEAQ come from the germline V gene (reference sequence).

This chain links TRBV4-1 with TRBJ1-5; D remains unclear. Germline-derived CDR1 and CDR2 are MGHRA and YSYEKL. Trimming removed 0 bases from V and 0 bases from J, with 6 bases in between. The CDR3 length is 15 residues. CDR3 loop: CASSQDAGSNQPQHF. The CDR3 coding sequence is TGCGCCAGCAGCCAAGATGCAGGTAGCAATCAGCCCCAGCATTTT.

J is TRBJ2-2 and V is TRBV5-1; D unresolved. CDR3 size: 14 residues. V lost 1 base and J lost 6, with 10 bases in between. Germline CDR1 and CDR2: SGHRS and YFSETQ. CDR3: CASSLRPDAGELFF. The CDR3, as DNA: TGCGCCAGCAGCTTGCGACCAGACGCCGGGGAGCTGTTTTTT.

Of note for this clone: Other DNA sequences in the same sample also yield this CDR3. The V call is TRBV7-9, the J call TRBJ1-5; D not resolved. The CDR3 contains 12 residues. The germline CDR1 and CDR2 sequences are SEHNR and FQNEAQ (reference sequence). The ends were cut back, 2 bases at V and 3 bases at J, with 2 bases in the middle. DNA for the CDR3: TGTGCCAGCAGCTTAACCAATCAGCCCCAGCATTTT. Translation: CASSLTNQPQHF.

This clone has only a few counts. The genes are TRBV6-1 and TRBJ1-2, with a possible D match to TRBD1 (5 bases). The length of the CDR3 is 12 residues. CDR1 and CDR2 (germline): MNHNS, SASEGT. V lost 2 bases and J 8 bases, leaving 9 bases between the germline ends. The CDR3 loop is CASSEQGMGYTF. The CDR3 DNA is TGTGCCAGCAGTGAACAGGGCATGGGCTACACCTTC.

This clone was seen a handful of times. The genes are TRBV29-1 and TRBJ2-1; D possibly uses TRBD1 or TRBD2 (6 bases each). The germline CDR1 and CDR2 sequences are SQVTM and ANQGSEA. Trimming took off 5 bases at V and 4 bases at J, with 12 bases between the two ends. The CDR3 consists of 13 residues. The CDR3 nucleotides read TGCAGCGTTAAGGGGGGTGAGTACAATGAGCAGTTCTTC. As protein: CSVKGGEYNEQFF.

This clone appeared once. The V gene is TRBV21-1, the J gene TRBJ1-5. TRBV21-1 is labeled a pseudogene. This CDR3 contains 17 residues. As DNA, the CDR3 is TGTGCCAGCAGCAAAGCGCACAAGGCCGATAGCAATCAGCCCCAGCATTTT. This codes for CASSKAHKADSNQPQHF.

V usage is TRBV9 and J usage is TRBJ2-7; D is uncertain. CDR3 size: 14 residues. V lost 0 bases to trimming and J lost 2 bases, with 9 bases between them. Looked up from germline, CDR1 is SGDLS and CDR2 is YYNGEE. The CDR3 DNA sequence: TGTGCCAGCAGCGTAGTAGGTACCCCCTACGAGCAGTACTTC. Translated: CASSVVGTPYEQYF.

The gene calls are TRBV7-2 and TRBJ1-2; tentatively, D is TRBD1 (5 bases). Germline V gene lookup returns CDR1 SGHTA and CDR2 FQGNSA. The V gene lost 2 bases and the J gene lost 6 bases, with 13 bases spanning the gap. This CDR3 has 14 amino acids. In nucleotides, the CDR3 is TGTGCCAGCAGCTTACTGGGGGGACTAGATGGCTACACCTTC. This translates into CASSLLGGLDGYTF.

The rearrangement joins TRBV6-5 to TRBJ2-7; D is perhaps TRBD1 (5 bases). The CDR3 contains 14 residues. The V gene's germline CDR1 is MNHEY and CDR2 SVGAGI. The V end was cut by 8 bases, the J end by 5 bases, with 19 bases between. The CDR3 reads CASQKSGYPHEQYF. The CDR3 bases are TGTGCCAGCCAAAAATCAGGGTATCCCCACGAGCAGTACTTC.